The table lists the clone carrying this T cell receptor (beta chain) with a count of one. Its antigen is not identified. These data originate in a study of OX40 agonist ivuxolimab in advanced cancers. Regarding the study as a whole: The mean number of expanded clones was higher in CD8+ T cells than in CD4+.

Sequencing used immunoSEQ multiplex PCR; TCRdb keeps in-frame clones, though not all of them. The sample includes 60,000 to 85,000 clones, about 90% of them seen just once. The CDR3 has 14 residues. The germline gives CDR1 SGHTA, CDR2 FQGTGA. With 3 bases removed from V and 4 bases from J, the gap between germline ends came to 13 bases. This receptor was taken from an adult with an advanced solid tumor such as melanoma, head and neck, liver or kidney cancer. The chain employs TRBV7-3 and TRBJ2-7; D may be TRBD2 (6 bases). Sequenced here: CD4+ or CD8+ T cells sorted from blood, sampled in a trial of the OX40 agonist ivuxolimab. This chain's CDR3 is CASSLGGNSYEQYF. In DNA form, the CDR3 reads TGTGCCAGCAGCTTGGGCGGGAACTCATACGAGCAGTACTTC.